Shown below are 32 T cell receptor beta chains from a single sample sequenced in a study of cytomegalovirus exposure and HLA in healthy donors. PCR involved 60 Vbeta and 13 Jbeta primers. Measured with immunoSEQ multiplex PCR; TCRdb has only the in-frame clones, and not every one. This sample carries about 260,000 clones, about four fifths of them seen once, and the ten largest clones take 1.5% to 2.5%. Specimen: PBMCs. The receptors derive from a woman aged 40 to 50 in good health and CMV-seropositive.

V is TRBV7-3 and J is TRBJ2-3; 11 nucleotides line up with TRBD2. Trimming cost V 5 bases and J 6 bases; bases outside gene matches: 7. The CDR3 is made up of 15 amino acids. Germline values: CDR1 SGHTA, CDR2 FQGTGA. The CDR3 sequence is CASSAVLAGADTQYF. DNA for the CDR3: TGTGCCAGCAGCGCAGTACTAGCGGGAGCGGATACGCAGTATTTT.

The J gene is TRBJ2-1, the V gene TRBV27; TRBD2 agrees at 8 bases. The CDR3 length is 15 residues. V was pared by 7 bases and J by 3 bases, with 8 bases of the junction left unmatched. Germline assignment: CDR1 MNHEY and CDR2 SMNVEV (reference sequence). CDR3: CASTSAGVGYNEQFF. The CDR3 nucleotides read TGTGCCAGCACATCAGCGGGAGTGGGCTACAATGAGCAGTTCTTC.

This clone was counted a single time. V and J are TRBV27 and TRBJ1-6; TRBD1 might be the D (5 bases). From germline, CDR1 is MNHEY and CDR2 SMNVEV (reference sequence). The CDR3 has 15 amino acids. The V and J ends lost 5 bases and 7 bases respectively, with 15 bases between them. CDR3 DNA sequence: TGTGCCAGCAGTCCCAGGGAATCGATGAATTCACCCCTCCACTTT. The encoded protein is CASSPRESMNSPLHF.

J is TRBJ1-1 and V is TRBV6-5; D is ambiguous. Trimming took off 0 bases at V and 7 bases at J, with 15 bases between the two ends. Per germline, CDR1 MNHEY and CDR2 SVGAGI. CDR3 length equals 15 residues. In DNA form, the CDR3 reads TGTGCCAGCAGTTACTCGCGAAGCCCCTTAATTGAAGCTTTCTTT. Protein: CASSYSRSPLIEAFF.

The CDR3 protein is CAWSQTGARDYGYTF. CDR3 nucleotides: TGTGCCTGGAGTCAAACAGGGGCAAGGGACTATGGCTACACCTTC. This sequence joins TRBV30 and TRBJ1-2; TRBD1 agrees at 7 bases. Germline CDR1 GTSNPN, CDR2 SVGIG (reference sequence). CDR3 size: 15 residues. After removal of 2 bases from V and 3 bases from J, the junction contained 9 bases not matched to a gene.

This chain links TRBV10-3 with TRBJ2-1; 10 nucleotides align to TRBD2. The J segment lost 4 bases and the V segment lost 8 bases, leaving 11 bases of the junction unmatched. Germline V gives CDR1 ENHRY, CDR2 SYGVKD. This CDR3 comprises 16 residues. The chain's CDR3 is CAIGGNKTSGYNEQFF. For the CDR3, the DNA is TGTGCCATCGGGGGGAACAAGACTAGCGGGTACAATGAGCAGTTCTTC.

A single count supports this clone. V usage is TRBV11-3 and J usage is TRBJ2-1; D is undetermined. V lost 4 bases and J lost 2, with 9 bases in between. The CDR3 length is 14 residues. Germline V CDR1 and CDR2: SGHNT, YENEEA. The CDR3 DNA sequence: TGTGCCAGCAGCTCGTCAGGCACCTACAATGAGCAGTTCTTC. This codes for CASSSSGTYNEQFF.

This chain uses TRBV7-2 with TRBJ1-5; D gene unclear. This CDR3 has 13 residues. The V and J ends lost 4 bases and 4 bases respectively, with 8 bases between them. In germline, CDR1 is SGHTA, CDR2 FQGNSA. The CDR3 DNA sequence: TGTGCCAGCAGCTCCTTAGTGAATCAGCCCCAGCATTTT. Protein: CASSSLVNQPQHF. Variable domain in full (rest from reference TRBV7-2 and TRBJ1-5): GAGVSQSPSNKVTEKGKDVELRCDPISGHTALYWYRQSLGQGLEFLIYFQGNSAPDKSGLPSDRFSAERTGGSVSTLTIQRTQQEDSAVYLCASSSLVNQPQHFGDGTRLSIL.

J is TRBJ2-1 and V is TRBV4-1; TRBD2 matches at 7 bases. Germline V lookup: CDR1 MGHRA, CDR2 YSYEKL. The length of the CDR3 is 17 residues. The trim removed 1 base at V and 3 bases at J, leaving 9 bases unmatched. CDR3 DNA: TGCGCCAGCAGCCAAGTCCTAGCGGAGGCAGACTACAATGAGCAGTTCTTC. It codes for CASSQVLAEADYNEQFF.

V gene TRBV29-1 combines with J gene TRBJ1-2; 8 bases agree with TRBD1. Germline V gene lookup returns CDR1 SQVTM and CDR2 ANQGSEA. The V segment lost 4 bases and the J segment 2 bases; nucleotides outside the gene matches: 3. The CDR3 spans 13 residues. CDR3 nucleotide sequence: TGCAGCGTTGGGACAGGGACCAACTATGGCTACACCTTC. It encodes CSVGTGTNYGYTF.

V is TRBV7-2 and J is TRBJ2-3; D is possibly TRBD2 (6 bases). The CDR3 is 14 residues long. V shed 5 bases and J shed 4 bases, with 13 bases lying between them. Germline lookup yields CDR1 SGHTA and CDR2 FQGNSA. The CDR3 spells CASSRNTSPDTQYF. DNA of the CDR3: TGTGCCAGCAGCCGGAATACTAGCCCAGATACGCAGTATTTT.

The CDR3 DNA reads as TGTGCCTGGACCCTTGGGGGACACTACGAGCAGTACTTC. This translates into CAWTLGGHYEQYF. This chain uses TRBV30 with TRBJ2-7, with D possibly being TRBD1 (6 bases). V shed 4 bases and J shed 3 bases, with 13 bases lying between them. The germline V gene has CDR1 GTSNPN and CDR2 SVGIG (reference sequence). The CDR3 extends over 13 amino acids.

V gene TRBV12-5 combines with J gene TRBJ1-1, with 9 bases aligning to TRBD1. This CDR3 has 12 amino acids. V dropped 7 bases and J dropped 10; count of bases not matched to a gene: 7. CDR1 and CDR2 (germline): LGHNT, FRNRAP. CDR3 sequence reads: CASVGQGQGAFF. In DNA, the CDR3 is TGTGCTAGTGTAGGACAGGGACAGGGAGCTTTCTTT.

The chain has TRBV5-1 and TRBJ2-3; 9 bases are a match to TRBD2. Germline V gene lookup returns CDR1 SGHRS and CDR2 YFSETQ. The trim removed 4 bases at V and 2 bases at J, leaving 5 bases unmatched. There are 15 residues in the CDR3. CDR3 protein: CASSLSGRNTDTQYF. CDR3 sequence (DNA): TGCGCCAGCAGCCTGAGCGGGAGGAACACAGATACGCAGTATTTT. The full variable domain, rest sourced from reference TRBV5-1 and TRBJ2-3, is KAGVTQTPRYLIKTRGQQVTLSCSPISGHRSVSWYQQTPGQGLQFLFEYFSETQRNKGNFPGRFSGRQFSNSRSEMNVSTLELGDSALYLCASSLSGRNTDTQYFGPGTRLTVL.

The chain has TRBV29-1 and TRBJ1-1, with 8 bases that match TRBD1. CDR3 size: 13 residues. Germline CDR1 SQVTM, CDR2 ANQGSEA. V gave up 7 bases and J gave up 0 bases; unmatched junction bases: 4. The CDR3 sequence is CSAGQGLNTEAFF. Here the CDR3 DNA reads TGCAGCGCTGGACAGGGACTGAACACTGAAGCTTTCTTT.

This clone was observed a single time. This CDR3 is CASSVAGGESYEQYF. DNA of the CDR3: TGTGCCAGTTCCGTAGCGGGTGGTGAGTCCTACGAGCAGTACTTC. This chain connects TRBV6-5 to TRBJ2-7; TRBD2 matches 7 bases. Germline V gene sequence: CDR1 MNHEY, CDR2 SVGAGI. The CDR3 runs to 15 residues. The J segment lost 1 base and the V segment lost 9 bases, leaving 12 bases of the junction unmatched.

The rearrangement joins TRBV5-8 to TRBJ2-3; possibly TRBD2 for D (8 bases). Germline CDR1 and CDR2: SGHTS and YDEGEE. CDR3 length: 16 residues. The ends were cut back, 4 bases at V and 0 bases at J, with 15 bases in the middle. Written as DNA, the CDR3 is TGTGCCAGCAGCCCGGGAGGGGGCTTTAGCACAGATACGCAGTATTTT. Residues: CASSPGGGFSTDTQYF.

The chain recombines TRBV9 with TRBJ1-1, with D possibly being TRBD1 (5 bases). Trimming left V 3 bases short and J 1 base short, with 10 bases between. Germline CDR1 reads SGDLS; CDR2 reads YYNGEE. The CDR3 loop spans 14 amino acids. CDR3 loop: CASSARGGNTEAFF. The DNA for the CDR3 is TGTGCCAGCAGCGCAAGGGGCGGGAACACTGAAGCTTTCTTT. Complete variable domain (other parts from reference TRBV9 and TRBJ1-1): DSGVTQTPKHLITATGQRVTLRCSPRSGDLSVYWYQQSLDQGLQFLIQYYNGEERAKGNILERFSAQQFPDLHSELNLSSLELGDSALYFCASSARGGNTEAFFGQGTRLTVV.

This clone has a handful of counts. The chain combines TRBV6-5 with TRBJ1-5; a possible D gene is TRBD1 (5 bases). V lost 7 bases and J lost 5, with 12 bases in between. The CDR3 consists of 13 residues. Germline V gene lookup returns CDR1 MNHEY and CDR2 SVGAGI. The CDR3 is CASKRTRDQPQHF. CDR3 coding DNA: TGTGCCAGCAAGCGCACCAGGGATCAGCCCCAGCATTTT.

This rearrangement joins TRBV25-1 to TRBJ2-2; D unclear. V lost 5 bases, J lost 5 bases, and 6 bases lay in between. The V gene's germline CDR1 is MGHDK and CDR2 SYGVNS. CDR3 length: 12 amino acids. The CDR3 coding sequence is TGTGCCAGCAGTTTTCGGACCGGGGAGCTGTTTTTT. Protein product: CASSFRTGELFF. Together with reference TRBV25-1 and TRBJ2-2, the CDR3 gives the full variable domain: EADIYQTPRYLVIGTGKKITLECSQTMGHDKMYWYQQDPGMELHLIHYSYGVNSTEKGDLSSESTVSRIRTEHFPLTLESARPSHTSQYLCASSFRTGELFFGEGSRLTVL.

The rearrangement links TRBV19 to TRBJ2-1, with 8 bases lining up with TRBD1. This CDR3 is 15 amino acids long. Germline loops: CDR1 LNHDA, CDR2 SQIVND (reference sequence). Trimming took 5 bases from V and 6 from J; bases not matched to a gene: 9. The CDR3 sequence: CASSPLGTGINEQFF. In DNA form, the CDR3 reads TGTGCCAGTAGTCCCCTGGGGACAGGTATCAATGAGCAGTTCTTC.

V and J are TRBV11-2 and TRBJ2-7; 9 bases align to TRBD2. The CDR3 is 16 residues long. With 5 bases clipped from V and 0 bases from J, the junction kept 8 bases outside the gene matches. Germline CDR1 SGHAT, CDR2 FQNNGV. The CDR3 DNA follows: TGTGCCAGCAGCGCTATAGCGGGAGCCAACTCCTACGAGCAGTACTTC. Translated: CASSAIAGANSYEQYF. The full variable domain, rest sourced from reference TRBV11-2 and TRBJ2-7, is EAGVAQSPRYKIIEKRQSVAFWCNPISGHATLYWYQQILGQGPKLLIQFQNNGVVDDSQLPKDRFSAERLKGVDSTLKIQPAKLEDSAVYLCASSAIAGANSYEQYFGPGTRLTVT.

This sequence joins TRBV19 and TRBJ1-1; D not certain. CDR3 length equals 12 residues. Germline CDR1 LNHDA, CDR2 SQIVND (reference sequence). Trimming cost V 0 bases and J 10 bases, with 9 bases left between them. CDR3 nucleotides: TGTGCCAGTAGTATAGACAAGAGGGCAGCTTTCTTT. It specifies CASSIDKRAAFF.

The V gene is TRBV19, the J gene TRBJ1-5, with a weak D call TRBD1 (5 bases). The germline CDR1 and CDR2 sequences are LNHDA and SQIVND (reference sequence). Trimming shortened V by 5 bases and J by 4 bases, and 12 bases separated the two germline ends. The CDR3 has 14 amino acids. CDR3 DNA sequence: TGTGCCAGTAGTCTTAGGGGCTATAATCAGCCCCAGCATTTT. Translated: CASSLRGYNQPQHF.

This rearrangement joins TRBV2 to TRBJ1-1; the D is unclear. This CDR3 comprises 15 residues. Germline-derived CDR1 and CDR2 are SNHLY and FYNNEI. The ends were cut back, 8 bases at V and 1 base at J, with 17 bases in the middle. CDR3 coding DNA: TGTGCCAGCTGGAGTTCCAGCCGGGGGAACACTGAAGCTTTCTTT. Its translation is CASWSSSRGNTEAFF.

This sequence joins TRBV19 and TRBJ2-3; 8 nucleotides match TRBD1. The V and J ends lost 4 bases and 0 bases, in that order; junction bases with no gene match: 6. The CDR3 covers 16 residues. Per the germline V gene, CDR1 is LNHDA and CDR2 is SQIVND (reference sequence). CDR3 residues: CASSTRDRTSTDTQYF. The CDR3 DNA sequence: TGTGCCAGTAGTACCCGGGACAGGACCAGCACAGATACGCAGTATTTT. Supplemented by reference TRBV19 and TRBJ2-3, the full variable domain reads DGGITQSPKYLFRKEGQNVTLSCEQNLNHDAMYWYRQDPGQGLRLIYYSQIVNDFQKGDIAEGYSVSREKKESFPLTVTSAQKNPTAFYLCASSTRDRTSTDTQYFGPGTRLTVL.

This chain joins TRBV5-1 and TRBJ2-7; D is undetermined. This CDR3 has 12 residues. CDR1 and CDR2 (germline): SGHRS, YFSETQ. The ends were cut back, 0 bases at V and 3 bases at J, with 4 bases in the middle. The chain's CDR3 is CASSLDIYEQYF. The CDR3 region has the DNA TGCGCCAGCAGCTTGGACATCTACGAGCAGTACTTC.

This rearrangement joins TRBV5-1 to TRBJ2-7; TRBD2 might be the D (5 bases). Germline CDR1 is SGHRS and CDR2 is YFSETQ. Trimming left V 4 bases short and J 2 bases short, with 10 bases between. This CDR3 comprises 13 residues. CDR3 sequence: CASSPPGTYEQYF. The CDR3 DNA is TGCGCCAGCAGCCCACCGGGGACCTACGAGCAGTACTTC.

This clone turned up a few times. This sequence joins TRBV4-2 and TRBJ1-4; TRBD1 matches at 8 bases. The CDR3 length is 17 residues. Germline V CDR1 and CDR2: LGHNA, YNFKEQ. Losses at the gene ends were 2 bases for V and 1 base for J; bases not matched to a gene: 6. CDR3 region: CASSQQGAWGTNEKLFF. CDR3 nucleotides: TGTGCCAGCAGCCAACAGGGGGCTTGGGGAACTAATGAAAAACTGTTTTTT.

This clone was found a few times. V is TRBV7-9 and J is TRBJ2-1; 9 bases match TRBD2. V lost 2 bases and J lost 9; bases outside the gene matches: 2. The CDR3 loop spans 13 amino acids. Germline V gene data show CDR1 as SEHNR and CDR2 as FQNEAQ (reference sequence). The CDR3 nucleotides are TGTGCCAGCAGCTTACTACTAGCGGGTGAGCAGTTCTTC. It translates to CASSLLLAGEQFF.

In DNA form, the CDR3 reads TGCAGCTCCCCCCGGTGGCGGCACAATCAGCCCCAGCATTTT. Its translation: CSSPRWRHNQPQHF. The V and J genes are TRBV29-1 and TRBJ1-5; D remains unclear. Per the germline V gene, CDR1 is SQVTM and CDR2 is ANQGSEA. The CDR3 has 14 amino acids. Trimming took off 8 bases at V and 3 bases at J, with 17 bases between the two ends. Using reference TRBV29-1 and TRBJ1-5 for the parts outside the CDR3, the full variable domain is SAVISQKPSRDICQRGTSLTIQCQVDSQVTMMFWYRQQPGQSLTLIATANQGSEATYESGFVIDKFPISRPNLTFSTLTVSNMSPEDSSIYLCSSPRWRHNQPQHFGDGTRLSIL.

The rearrangement links TRBV7-8 to TRBJ1-1, with unresolved D. The germline V gene encodes CDR1 SGHVS and CDR2 FQNEAQ. The CDR3 has 12 amino acids. Trimming removed 0 bases at V and 6 bases at J, with 5 bases between. This CDR3 reads CASSLARSEAFF. Written as DNA, the CDR3 is TGTGCCAGCAGCTTAGCGCGGTCTGAAGCTTTCTTT.